The source of this TCR beta chain is a study of shared clonotypes between healthy human individuals. Background on the study: The study used three CD4 naive, three CD4 memory, two CD8 naive and one CD8 memory plate per donor.

Assay runs were performed at deep level. Study processing details: There were no quality scores in the junction-only immunoSEQ sequences, so filtering differed. TCRdb's copy holds only in-frame clones and misses some; the assay was immunoSEQ multiplex PCR. V and J calls and clone size come straight from that table; D and trimming were deduced from the DNA. The sample has roughly 2,000,000 clones; 93% are singletons. CD45RO negativity and positive selection for CCR7 defined naive CD8 cells, a population that excluded terminally differentiated effector memory CD45RA+ cells. The specimen sequenced was naive CD8+ T cells from PBMCs. The receptor was isolated from a man aged 18 to 29 in good health. Some clones in this sample may be carry-over from other donors' samples.

CDR3 region: CASTDGTGGYEQYF. The CDR3 bases are TGTGCCAGCACCGACGGAACAGGGGGATACGAGCAGTACTTC. The V and J genes are TRBV6-5 and TRBJ2-7; TRBD1 aligns across 8 bases. Trimming cost V 7 bases and J 4 bases; bases outside gene matches: 9. This CDR3 has 14 amino acids. Germline CDR1 and CDR2: MNHEY and SVGAGI.